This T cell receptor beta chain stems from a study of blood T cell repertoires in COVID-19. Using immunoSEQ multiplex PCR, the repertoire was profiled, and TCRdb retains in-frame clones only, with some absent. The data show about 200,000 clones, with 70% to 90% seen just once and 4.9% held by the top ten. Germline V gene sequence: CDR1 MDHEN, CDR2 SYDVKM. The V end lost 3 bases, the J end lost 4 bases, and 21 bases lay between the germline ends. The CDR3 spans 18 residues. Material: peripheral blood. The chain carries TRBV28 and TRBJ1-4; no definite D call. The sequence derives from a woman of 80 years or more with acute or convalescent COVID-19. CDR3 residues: CASSLSGINFILNEKLFF. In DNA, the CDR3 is TGTGCCAGCAGTTTGTCGGGTATTAACTTTATCCTTAATGAAAAACTGTTTTTT.